The 14 T cell receptor beta chains listed next were all sequenced from one sample in a study of CD8 T cells in Susac syndrome. After extraction with the RNeasy kit, about 0.45 to 1 ug of the RNA was reverse transcribed using random hexamers. A single record per CDR3 protein comes from TCRdb applying MiXCR to the immunoSEQ multiplex PCR reads. The repertoire holds hundreds of thousands of distinct CDR3 sequences, with approximately 85% as singletons. Sequenced sample: CD8+ T cells from PBMCs. These receptors originate from a human donor with multiple sclerosis.

The chain joins TRBV4-2 to TRBJ2-1; 8 bases align to TRBD2. Germline CDR1 LGHNA, CDR2 YNFKEQ. CDR3 length: 17 residues. Losses at the gene ends were 1 base for V and 6 bases for J; bases not matched to a gene: 11. The CDR3 here is CASSQVIQRENINEQFF. The CDR3 DNA reads as TGTGCCAGCAGCCAAGTCATCCAGCGGGAGAATATCAATGAGCAGTTCTTC.

This clonotype was seen a handful of times. The chain has TRBV6-1 and TRBJ2-2, with a tentative D call TRBD1 (6 bases). The CDR3 is 13 residues long. Looked up from germline, CDR1 is MNHNS and CDR2 is SASEGT. With 11 bases removed from V and 3 bases from J, the gap between germline ends came to 13 bases. CDR3 residues: CAGDRSYTGELFF. The CDR3 nucleotides read TGTGCCGGCGACAGGTCCTACACCGGGGAGCTGTTTTTT.

CDR3 loop: CAIKANSYEQYF. The CDR3 DNA is TGTGCCATCAAGGCTAACTCCTACGAGCAGTACTTC. The chain couples TRBV10-3 to TRBJ2-7; no firm D call. Germline loops: CDR1 ENHRY, CDR2 SYGVKD. V lost 7 bases and J 0 bases, leaving 7 bases between the germline ends. The CDR3 covers 12 residues.

The V call is TRBV27, the J call TRBJ2-3; D is unresolved. The V end was cut by 1 base, the J end by 4 bases, with 24 bases between. Germline lookup yields CDR1 MNHEY and CDR2 SMNVEV (reference sequence). The CDR3 runs to 19 residues. CDR3 nucleotides: TGTGCCAGCAGTTTATTAGCCCCGTCTCGCCCGGGTCGCGCAGATACGCAGTATTTT. Protein: CASSLLAPSRPGRADTQYF.

The chain combines TRBV27 with TRBJ2-3; TRBD2 matches at 10 bases. After removal of 6 bases from V and 7 bases from J, the junction contained 10 bases not matched to a gene. The CDR3 loop spans 15 amino acids. Germline assignment: CDR1 MNHEY and CDR2 SMNVEV (reference sequence). CDR3 amino acids: CASRFLAGGQNTQYF. Written as DNA, the CDR3 is TGTGCCAGCAGGTTCTTAGCGGGAGGCCAAAATACGCAGTATTTT.

The chain recombines TRBV28 with TRBJ1-1; no clear D. The CDR3 is 14 amino acids. Germline assignment: CDR1 MDHEN and CDR2 SYDVKM. V was trimmed by 5 bases and J by 3 bases, leaving 13 bases between them. The CDR3 protein is CASSPGGSHTEAFF. The DNA for the CDR3 is TGTGCCAGCAGTCCCGGAGGCTCCCACACTGAAGCTTTCTTT.

V and J are TRBV28 and TRBJ1-5; the D is unclear. This CDR3 is 16 amino acids long. Trimming took off 7 bases at V and 5 bases at J, with 21 bases between the two ends. Germline assignment: CDR1 MDHEN and CDR2 SYDVKM. The chain's CDR3 is CASTAATHSYDQPQHF. The CDR3 DNA sequence: TGTGCCAGCACGGCGGCCACACACAGCTACGATCAGCCCCAGCATTTT.

This sequence joins TRBV9 and TRBJ2-4, with D possibly being TRBD2 (6 bases). The CDR3 contains 15 residues. Per germline, CDR1 SGDLS and CDR2 YYNGEE. V lost 4 bases and J 9 bases, leaving 20 bases between the germline ends. CDR3 nucleotide sequence: TGTGCCAGCAGCCCTTCCCTTAGCGGCGCCGGCATTCAGTACTTC. Translated, it gives CASSPSLSGAGIQYF.

This chain uses TRBV9 with TRBJ1-6; 10 bases fit TRBD1. Germline V gene lookup returns CDR1 SGDLS and CDR2 YYNGEE. V gave up 4 bases and J gave up 10 bases; unmatched junction bases: 11. CDR3 size: 16 residues. CDR3 residues: CASSSPYRDRGSPLHF. The CDR3 DNA follows: TGTGCCAGCAGCTCACCCTACCGGGACAGGGGCTCACCCCTCCACTTT.

This clonotype was detected a few times. This rearrangement joins TRBV6-1 to TRBJ1-5; tentatively, D is TRBD1 (6 bases). The CDR3 sequence is 15 residues long. The V gene lost 7 bases and the J gene lost 7 bases, with 20 bases spanning the gap. Germline values: CDR1 MNHNS, CDR2 SASEGT. The CDR3 here is CASTGVVGFGQPQHF. The CDR3 DNA is TGTGCCAGCACAGGGGTCGTTGGTTTTGGGCAGCCCCAGCATTTT.

V is TRBV10-1 and J is TRBJ2-1, with D tentatively TRBD1 (8 bases). V gave up 3 bases and J gave up 3 bases, with 12 bases separating them. Germline CDR1 reads WNHNN; CDR2 reads SYGVQD (reference sequence). This CDR3 comprises 15 residues. The CDR3 nucleotides read TGCGCCAGCAGTGAAACAGGGGGGGGCTACAATGAGCAGTTCTTC. Its protein is CASSETGGGYNEQFF.

J is TRBJ2-1 and V is TRBV10-1; a possible D gene is TRBD1 (6 bases). V was trimmed by 5 bases and J by 3 bases, leaving 14 bases between them. Per germline, CDR1 WNHNN and CDR2 SYGVQD (reference sequence). The CDR3 is 15 amino acids. This CDR3 reads CASSPTGTSYNEQFF. CDR3 bases: TGCGCCAGCAGTCCCACCGGGACAAGCTACAATGAGCAGTTCTTC.

The chain uses TRBV27 and TRBJ2-3, with TRBD1 identical over 10 bases. In germline, CDR1 is MNHEY, CDR2 SMNVEV (reference sequence). V lost 9 bases to trimming and J lost 3 bases; unmatched junction nucleotides: 15. This CDR3 contains 17 residues. The CDR3 nucleotides read TGTGCCAGTTCACCTCTTAATTCGGACAGGGGGACAGATACGCAGTATTTT. This translates into CASSPLNSDRGTDTQYF.

This clonotype was detected a few times. The V and J genes are TRBV6-5 and TRBJ1-1; D is ambiguous. This CDR3 contains 9 residues. Trimming pared 6 bases from V and 11 bases from J, leaving 7 bases between. Germline V lookup: CDR1 MNHEY, CDR2 SVGAGI. The CDR3 region is CASSTDAFF. CDR3 nucleotides: TGTGCCAGCAGCACGGACGCTTTCTTT.